The 10 T cell receptor beta chains listed next were all sequenced from one sample in a study of OX40 agonist ivuxolimab in advanced cancers. Library preparation was by the immunoSEQ multiplex PCR assay. The table comes from immuneACCESS by way of TCRdb, which keeps in-frame sequences with V and J called. Part of the clones is missing from these tables; in studies checked, under half for an unresolved V gene and the rest for unknown reasons. Recorded for this sample are roughly 82,000 clones; 83% of them occurred a single time. Approximately 0.79% of the sample belongs to the ten largest clones. The sample consisted of CD4+ or CD8+ T cells sorted from blood, taken in a trial of the OX40 agonist ivuxolimab. These receptor sequences come from an adult with an advanced solid tumor such as melanoma, head and neck, liver or kidney cancer.

The V call is TRBV7-3, the J call TRBJ1-1; 7 bases match TRBD1. Per the germline V gene, CDR1 is SGHTA and CDR2 is FQGTGA. The J segment lost 4 bases and the V segment lost 5 bases, leaving 7 bases of the junction unmatched. The CDR3 is 14 amino acids. In DNA form, the CDR3 reads TGTGCCAGCAGCCCTCAGGGGGGAGGCACTGAAGCTTTCTTT. Its translation is CASSPQGGGTEAFF.

This rearrangement joins TRBV30 to TRBJ1-3, with D perhaps matching TRBD1 (5 bases). CDR1 GTSNPN and CDR2 SVGIG come from the germline V gene (reference sequence). The CDR3 runs 18 residues. Trimming removed 3 bases at V and 0 bases at J, with 21 bases between. In nucleotides, the CDR3 is TGTGCCTGGAGCCCCACTCACTCAGGGCGGAACTCTGGAAACACCATATATTTT. It translates to CAWSPTHSGRNSGNTIYF.

The rearrangement joins TRBV2 to TRBJ1-5, with a tentative D call TRBD1 (6 bases). The CDR3 covers 13 residues. CDR1 is SNHLY and CDR2 is FYNNEI in the germline V gene. V was shortened by 5 bases and J by 4 bases, with 9 bases between the two germline ends. DNA of the CDR3: TGTGCCAGCAGTAGGGGGGGGAATCAGCCCCAGCATTTT. Residues: CASSRGGNQPQHF.

V usage is TRBV9 and J usage is TRBJ1-2, with TRBD1 matching over 9 bases. The J segment lost 2 bases and the V segment lost 1 base, leaving 3 bases of the junction unmatched. The CDR3 has 15 residues. Germline lookup yields CDR1 SGDLS and CDR2 YYNGEE. The CDR3: CASSVSGTGNYGYTF. The CDR3 DNA reads TGTGCCAGCAGCGTATCAGGGACAGGGAACTATGGCTACACCTTC.

The V and J genes are TRBV6-5 and TRBJ2-7, with TRBD2 as a possible D gene (7 bases). The V gene lost 6 bases and the J gene lost 4 bases, with 13 bases spanning the gap. The germline V gene has CDR1 MNHEY and CDR2 SVGAGI. The CDR3 contains 13 residues. Here the CDR3 DNA reads TGTGCCAGCAGGGGGGGGGCTAGATACGAGCAGTACTTC. This codes for CASRGGARYEQYF.

The J gene is TRBJ2-3, the V gene TRBV5-1; TRBD1 is a possible D gene (5 bases). This CDR3 has 14 residues. CDR1 and CDR2 from the germline V gene are SGHRS and YFSETQ. The ends were cut back, 3 bases at V and 2 bases at J, with 10 bases in the middle. CDR3 in amino acids: CASSSTEPTDTQYF. In DNA form, the CDR3 reads TGCGCCAGCAGCTCGACAGAACCCACAGATACGCAGTATTTT.

The chain has TRBV18 and TRBJ2-5; D remains unclear. The CDR3 loop spans 15 amino acids. Trimming removed 1 base at V and 5 bases at J, with 14 bases between. Per the germline V gene, CDR1 is KGHSH and CDR2 is LQKENI. The chain's CDR3 is CASSPRLVGNETQYF. The DNA of the CDR3 is TGTGCCAGCTCACCACGTCTAGTAGGTAACGAGACCCAGTACTTC.

The chain couples TRBV7-2 to TRBJ2-2; a possible D gene is TRBD2 (7 bases). The V gene's germline CDR1 is SGHTA and CDR2 FQGNSA. Trimming took 2 bases from V and 2 from J, leaving 12 bases between them. The CDR3 loop spans 16 amino acids. Written as DNA, the CDR3 is TGTGCCAGCAGCTTATTCGGGGGGCAAAACACCGGGGAGCTGTTTTTT. Its protein is CASSLFGGQNTGELFF.

This clone is a singleton in its sample. The rearrangement uses TRBV19 and TRBJ1-5; TRBD1 aligns across 12 bases. Germline CDR1 reads LNHDA; CDR2 reads SQIVND (reference sequence). J gave up 4 bases and V 8 bases, and 15 bases lay outside the gene matches. The CDR3 totals 18 residues. The CDR3 region is CASGPGQGASGRNQPQHF. CDR3 in DNA: TGTGCCAGTGGACCGGGACAGGGGGCATCGGGGAGGAATCAGCCCCAGCATTTT.

This clone was seen a few times. This chain joins TRBV11-2 and TRBJ2-7, with 9 bases that match TRBD1. J gave up 5 bases and V 3 bases, and 5 bases lay outside the gene matches. Germline values: CDR1 SGHAT, CDR2 FQNNGV. This CDR3 is built from 14 residues. The CDR3 reads CASSFGTGINEQYF. DNA for the CDR3: TGTGCCAGCAGCTTTGGGACAGGGATCAACGAGCAGTACTTC.